The clone carrying this T cell receptor beta chain was recorded a few times. Its specificity is not known. This sample was included in a study of post-analysis software for immune sequencing data. Whole-study findings and limits: Multiple sclerosis patients showed significantly lower normalized Chao1 diversity than controls did. Four or five TRBV segments were significantly more frequent in patients than in controls. TRBV5-6, TRBV5-1 and TRBV20-1 were among these segments.

Unique molecular identifiers were present in the TCR beta cDNA libraries. TCRdb re-called the PCR reads through MiXCR, storing one row per CDR3 protein. The data show about 540,000 distinct CDR3 sequences, 30% to 40% seen once. The V end lost 6 bases, the J end lost 9 bases, and 12 bases lay between the germline ends. The CDR3 sequence is 12 residues long. Sequencing input: blood. The source of this sequence is a girl aged 2-17 years with multiple sclerosis. J is TRBJ1-5 and V is TRBV12-3 or TRBV12-4, with TRBD1 as a possible D gene (6 bases). In DNA form, the CDR3 reads TGTGCCAGCAGCCGGGGGGGCCCGCCCCAGCATTTT. Translation gives CASSRGGPPQHF.